Shown below are 16 T cell receptor beta chains from a single sample sequenced in a study of cytomegalovirus exposure and HLA in healthy donors. 60 Vbeta and 13 Jbeta primers were used in PCR. TCRdb's table, derived via immunoSEQ multiplex PCR, lists solely in-frame clones and lacks some. The sample includes around 120,000 clones, roughly two thirds of them seen just once. The source material was PBMCs. Receptors were obtained from a man aged 30 to 39 in good health and CMV-seropositive.

This clone appeared a few times. The rearrangement joins TRBV6-5 to TRBJ2-2; D might be TRBD2 (6 bases). The CDR3 runs 15 residues. The germline CDR1 and CDR2 sequences are MNHEY and SVGAGI. V lost 7 bases and J lost 4, with 16 bases in between. CDR3 in amino acids: CASTSVEGGTGELFF. The CDR3 coding sequence is TGTGCCAGCACCAGCGTGGAGGGAGGCACCGGGGAGCTGTTTTTT.

The sample holds a few counts of this clone. CDR3 region: CSVEVGTGTEAFF. Here the CDR3 DNA reads TGCAGCGTTGAGGTTGGGACTGGGACTGAAGCTTTCTTT. The chain links TRBV29-1 to TRBJ1-1; TRBD1 is a possible D gene (5 bases). Per the germline V gene, CDR1 is SQVTM and CDR2 is ANQGSEA. The CDR3 consists of 13 residues. Trimming left V 3 bases short and J 5 bases short, with 13 bases between.

This clone was detected only once. The rearrangement uses TRBV29-1 and TRBJ2-5, with D perhaps TRBD1 (6 bases). V shed 5 bases and J shed 4 bases, with 11 bases lying between them. The germline V gene encodes CDR1 SQVTM and CDR2 ANQGSEA. The CDR3 spans 12 residues. The CDR3 region is CSVTTGTETQYF. The CDR3 DNA reads as TGCAGCGTTACGACAGGAACAGAGACCCAGTACTTC.

This chain links TRBV5-1 with TRBJ2-1; 10 bases align to TRBD1. J was trimmed by 8 bases and V by 2 bases; bases with no gene match: 4. Germline assignment: CDR1 SGHRS and CDR2 YFSETQ. The CDR3 spans 14 residues. The CDR3 bases are TGCGCCAGCAGCTTCCGGGACAGGGGATATGAGCAGTTCTTC. Protein: CASSFRDRGYEQFF.

This clone was observed a single time. The chain links TRBV13 to TRBJ2-2; 10 bases are shared with TRBD2. Trimming removed 5 bases from V and 4 bases from J; junction bases left unmatched: 7. Germline CDR1 PRHDT, CDR2 FYEKMQ (reference sequence). The CDR3 extends over 16 amino acids. CDR3: CASSLGLAARTGELFF. For the CDR3, the DNA is TGTGCCAGCAGCCTTGGACTAGCGGCCCGCACCGGGGAGCTGTTTTTT.

The CDR3 is CASSPGGGGYSYEQYF. The CDR3 DNA follows: TGCGCCAGCAGCCCTGGGGGGGGCGGCTACTCCTACGAGCAGTACTTC. This chain joins TRBV5-1 and TRBJ2-7; D might be TRBD2 (7 bases). CDR1 is SGHRS and CDR2 is YFSETQ in the germline V gene. V lost 4 bases and J lost 0, with 17 bases in between. The CDR3 runs to 16 residues.

This clone was detected a few times. The chain joins TRBV4-1 to TRBJ2-3; TRBD2 is a possible D gene (6 bases). Deletions cut 6 bases from V and 0 bases from J, with 10 bases between. Per germline, CDR1 MGHRA and CDR2 YSYEKL. The CDR3 totals 14 residues. The CDR3 here is CASRSGPSTDTQYF. CDR3 nucleotide sequence: TGCGCCAGCAGGAGCGGGCCTAGCACAGATACGCAGTATTTT.

The CDR3 reads CASSLQGGSYEQYF. The CDR3 nucleotides are TGTGCCAGCAGCCTACAGGGGGGCTCCTACGAGCAGTACTTC. The V and J genes are TRBV28 and TRBJ2-7; TRBD1 matches at 8 bases. Germline assignment: CDR1 MDHEN and CDR2 SYDVKM. J gave up 0 bases and V 6 bases, and 4 bases lay outside the gene matches. The CDR3 extends over 14 amino acids.

This rearrangement joins TRBV7-2 to TRBJ1-2; 8 bases fit TRBD1. With V trimmed by 6 bases and J by 4 bases, 10 bases remained unmatched. The germline CDR1 and CDR2 sequences are SGHTA and FQGNSA. This CDR3 is 15 amino acids long. As DNA, the CDR3 is TGTGCCAGCAGTTTTGGACAGGGCCCTTTCTATGGCTACACCTTC. Protein sequence: CASSFGQGPFYGYTF.

The chain uses TRBV19 and TRBJ2-2; 7 positions agree with TRBD1. The CDR3 is 17 residues long. The V gene end was trimmed by 4 bases and the J gene end by 4 bases; junction bases not matched to a gene: 12. Germline V gene lookup returns CDR1 LNHDA and CDR2 SQIVND (reference sequence). CDR3 DNA: TGTGCCAGTAGTAGGTCGCCAGGGGGTTATCGCACCGGGGAGCTGTTTTTT. Translation: CASSRSPGGYRTGELFF. Using reference TRBV19 and TRBJ2-2 for the parts outside the CDR3, the full variable domain is DGGITQSPKYLFRKEGQNVTLSCEQNLNHDAMYWYRQDPGQGLRLIYYSQIVNDFQKGDIAEGYSVSREKKESFPLTVTSAQKNPTAFYLCASSRSPGGYRTGELFFGEGSRLTVL.

The V gene is TRBV15, the J gene TRBJ2-3; TRBD2 aligns across 13 bases. In germline, CDR1 is LNHNV, CDR2 YYDKDF (reference sequence). V trimming: 3 bases; J trimming: 4 bases; junction bases outside the gene matches: 10. The CDR3 covers 18 residues. The CDR3 nucleotides are TGTGCCACCAGCAGGGCGAGACTAGCGGGAGGTCTCGCAGATACGCAGTATTTT. Encoded protein: CATSRARLAGGLADTQYF. Full variable domain (outside the CDR3, taken from reference TRBV15 and TRBJ2-3): DAMVIQNPRYQVTQFGKPVTLSCSQTLNHNVMYWYQQKSSQAPKLLFHYYDKDFNNEADTPDNFQSRRPNTSFCFLDIRSPGLGDTAMYLCATSRARLAGGLADTQYFGPGTRLTVL.

This chain connects TRBV6-4 to TRBJ2-2; 8 positions match TRBD2. The CDR3 has 14 residues. Germline CDR1 reads MRHNA; CDR2 reads SNTAGT. The J segment lost 6 bases and the V segment lost 4 bases, leaving 4 bases of the junction unmatched. As DNA, the CDR3 is TGTGCCAGCAGTGGGACTAGCCAGGCCGGGGAGCTGTTTTTT. Amino acids: CASSGTSQAGELFF.

The V call is TRBV18, the J call TRBJ2-1, with 7 positions matching TRBD2. The length of the CDR3 is 15 residues. The V gene's germline CDR1 is KGHSH and CDR2 LQKENI. J lost 2 bases, V lost 5 bases, and 6 bases had no gene match. Here the CDR3 DNA reads TGTGCCAGCTCAACGACTAGCCAGCCCTACAATGAGCAGTTCTTC. Translating gives CASSTTSQPYNEQFF.

This chain uses TRBV6-1 with TRBJ2-2; no reliable D call. Trimming shortened V by 1 base and J by 3 bases, and 21 bases separated the two germline ends. This CDR3 spans 19 amino acids. Germline V gives CDR1 MNHNS, CDR2 SASEGT. This chain's CDR3 is CASSEGGSSISTDTGELFF. The CDR3 nucleotides are TGTGCCAGCAGTGAAGGCGGCAGTTCGATAAGTACGGACACCGGGGAGCTGTTTTTT.

J is TRBJ2-2 and V is TRBV5-1, with 9 bases fitting TRBD1. The ends lost 4 bases at V and 9 bases at J; junction bases unmatched: 13. The CDR3 runs 16 residues. Per the germline V gene, CDR1 is SGHRS and CDR2 is YFSETQ. The CDR3 loop reads CASSPLPTGGWRELFF. In nucleotides, the CDR3 is TGCGCCAGCAGCCCCCTCCCCACAGGGGGCTGGAGGGAGCTGTTTTTT.

The DNA of the CDR3 is TGTGCCAGCAGCCTCTCCGAGGGAACGACTGAAGCTTTCTTT. Residues: CASSLSEGTTEAFF. The V call is TRBV28, the J call TRBJ1-1; no firm D call. Trimming cost V 6 bases and J 5 bases, with 16 bases left between them. Germline V gives CDR1 MDHEN, CDR2 SYDVKM. This CDR3 comprises 14 residues.